These T cell receptor beta chains were read from a single sample in a study of cytomegalovirus exposure and HLA in healthy donors. Profiled with immunoSEQ multiplex PCR; TCRdb holds only in-frame clones, not every one. The sample has 150,000 to 200,000 clones, around 88% seen once. Material for sequencing was PBMCs. These receptor sequences come from a young woman in good health and CMV-seronegative. Each CDR3 is given with its conserved first and last residue. Fields, in order: D gene, CDR3 length, clone size, J gene, V gene, CDR3 DNA, CDR3 protein. A D gene is named only where the DNA matches it firmly. Some rows mark clone size as missing; the rest say once, few, many or name a class of expanded clone.

TRBD2	16	NA	TRBJ2-3	TRBV25-1	TGTGCCAGCAGCCCTAGCGGGGGCCCTCACACAGATACGCAGTATTTT	CASSPSGGPHTDTQYF
NA	13	NA	TRBJ2-1	TRBV7-8	TGTGCCAGCAGCTCATGGCCCTACAATGAGCAGTTCTTC	CASSSWPYNEQFF
NA	15	NA	TRBJ1-4	TRBV5-5	TGTGCCAGCAGCTTGGACATCGGGTGGCTAGAAAAACTGTTTTTT	CASSLDIGWLEKLFF
TRBD2	17	NA	TRBJ2-3	TRBV7-8	TGTGCCAGCAGATTTAGCGGGAGGACGGCTAGCACAGATACGCAGTATTTT	CASRFSGRTASTDTQYF
NA	17	NA	TRBJ1-2	TRBV4-3	TGCGCCAGCAGCCAAGATGTCTTGGGCTCCGGGGGTAATGGCTACACCTTC	CASSQDVLGSGGNGYTF
NA	15	NA	TRBJ2-7	TRBV7-7	TGTGCCAGCAGCCAATACGCGGTCCCCCACTACGAGCAGTACTTC	CASSQYAVPHYEQYF
NA	13	NA	TRBJ1-1	TRBV25-1	TGTCCCCGGCTGGGAAGGGGCCGCGCTAGTATCCTCTTT	CPRLGRGRASILF
TRBD2	16	NA	TRBJ2-1	TRBV7-8	TGTGCCAGCAGCGACACTAGCGGGAGCCCTGGCAATGAGCAGTTCTTC	CASSDTSGSPGNEQFF
TRBD2	14	NA	TRBJ2-7	TRBV13	TGTGCCAGCAGCTTGGGCGGGGGTTCCTACGAGCAGTACTTC	CASSLGGGSYEQYF
NA	13	NA	TRBJ1-5	TRBV18	TGTGCCAGCTCAGGGCAGTACAATCAGCCCCAGCATTTT	CASSGQYNQPQHF
NA	15	NA	TRBJ2-2	TRBV7-9	TGTGCCAGCAGCTTGCCGGGTTCGGTCACCGGGGAGCTGTTTTTT	CASSLPGSVTGELFF
NA	16	NA	TRBJ1-1	TRBV5-1	TGCGCCAGCAGCTTCAGGGGAAGGGAAGGGTACACTGAAGCTTTCTTT	CASSFRGREGYTEAFF
NA	13	few	TRBJ1-1	TRBV4-1	TGCGCCAGCAGCGGGCCGGCGAACACTGAAGCTTTCTTT	CASSGPANTEAFF
NA	14	NA	TRBJ1-3	TRBV13	TGTGCCAGCAGCTCGGGGAGGGCTGGAAACACCATATATTTT	CASSSGRAGNTIYF
TRBD1	16	NA	TRBJ1-2	TRBV5-4	TGTGCCAGCAGCGGGATGGGGACAGCTACTCTCTATGGCTACACCTTC	CASSGMGTATLYGYTF
TRBD1	14	NA	TRBJ1-1	TRBV5-5	TGTGCCAGCAGCTGGGACAGGGTGGCCACTGAAGCTTTCTTT	CASSWDRVATEAFF
NA	15	once	TRBJ2-3	TRBV15	TGTGCCACCAGCAGAGATTTACAGGGGGGGGATACGCAGTATTTT	CATSRDLQGGDTQYF
NA	15	NA	TRBJ2-5	TRBV5-1	TGCGCCAGCAGCTTGGATGGAGCGTTACAAGAGACCCAGTACTTC	CASSLDGALQETQYF
TRBD1	14	NA	TRBJ1-1	TRBV6-5	TGTGCCAGCATTCCCGGACAGGGGGGCACTGAAGCTTTCTTT	CASIPGQGGTEAFF
NA	15	NA	TRBJ2-5	TRBV7-8	TGTGCCAGCAGCCCACGCAGGGGTCCCCGAGGGGAGCAGTACTTC	CASSPRRGPRGEQYF
TRBD1	16	NA	TRBJ1-2	TRBV28	TGTGCCAGCAGTTCAGACAGGGCGAACGGGAACTATGGCTACACCTTC	CASSSDRANGNYGYTF
TRBD1	15	NA	TRBJ1-2	TRBV7-9	TGTGCCAGCAGCTTATCAGGGACAGGGGCCTATGGCTACACCTTC	CASSLSGTGAYGYTF
NA	13	NA	TRBJ1-4	TRBV9	TGTGCCAGCAGCTCCCCTCAGGGGGAAAAACTGTTTTTT	CASSSPQGEKLFF
TRBD2	15	NA	TRBJ2-5	TRBV6-4	TGTGCCAGCAGTGAGGGCGGGGGACCTCAGGAGACCCAGTACTTC	CASSEGGGPQETQYF
TRBD2	14	NA	TRBJ2-7	TRBV18	TGTGCCAGCTCAACGACTAGCGGGAGGGGCGAGCAGTACTTC	CASSTTSGRGEQYF
NA	13	few	TRBJ1-5	TRBV19	TGTGCCAGTAGTATAACAGGGCTTCAGCCCCAGCATTTT	CASSITGLQPQHF
TRBD1	14	NA	TRBJ2-1	TRBV7-9	TGTGCCAGCAGCGCCGGGACAGGGGAGAGAGGGCAGTTCTTC	CASSAGTGERGQFF
NA	13	NA	TRBJ2-3	TRBV29-1	TGCAGCGTTGCCGGACTTCACACAGATACGCAGTATTTT	CSVAGLHTDTQYF
NA	15	NA	TRBJ1-2	TRBV4-3	TGCGCCAGCAGCCAGGATAGCAGGGGAAACTATGGCTACACCTTC	CASSQDSRGNYGYTF
NA	12	NA	TRBJ1-2	TRBV6-6	TGTGCCAGCAGCCAGTATGACTATGGCTACACCTTC	CASSQYDYGYTF
TRBD1	16	NA	TRBJ2-2	TRBV4-1	TGCGCCAGCAGCCAAGCCGGGACAGGGAGCACCGGGGAGCTGTTTTTT	CASSQAGTGSTGELFF
NA	13	few	TRBJ1-3	TRBV6-5	TGTGCCAGCAGTTACTCGGGGCAGGCGGCCGTATATTTT	CASSYSGQAAVYF
NA	12	once	TRBJ1-2	TRBV1	TGCACCAGACAGGGGTATGACTATGGCTACACCTTC	CTRQGYDYGYTF
NA	12	NA	TRBJ1-1	TRBV7-9	TGTACCAGCAGCCCGAGGGGGACTGAAGCTTTCTTT	CTSSPRGTEAFF
NA	14	NA	TRBJ1-3	TRBV28	TGTGCCAGCATACCGGGGGGGACCGGAAACACCATATATTTT	CASIPGGTGNTIYF
TRBD1	16	NA	TRBJ2-7	TRBV14	TGTGCCAGCAGCTACGAAGGGGGCCTCAGCTCCTACGAGCAGTACTTC	CASSYEGGLSSYEQYF
TRBD1	16	NA	TRBJ2-1	TRBV27	TGTGCCAGCAGTTCCCTGACAGGGGCCGGACACAATGAGCAGTTCTTC	CASSSLTGAGHNEQFF
NA	12	NA	TRBJ1-1	TRBV14	TGTGCCAGCAGCCAACAGGGACTTGAAGCTTTCTTT	CASSQQGLEAFF
NA	17	once	TRBJ2-6	TRBV4-1	TGCGCCAGCAGCCAAGGAGAAGCACGATCTGGGGCCAACGTCCTGACTTTC	CASSQGEARSGANVLTF
TRBD2	14	NA	TRBJ2-3	TRBV9	TGTGCCAGCAGCCCAGGGACTAGATCAGATACGCAGTATTTT	CASSPGTRSDTQYF
NA	15	once	TRBJ1-1	TRBV11-2	TGTGCCAGCAGCTTAGATTATGACGGGGACACTGAAGCTTTCTTT	CASSLDYDGDTEAFF
NA	16	NA	TRBJ1-1	TRBV5-8	TGTGCCAGCAGCTTGGGAGAGGGTATTAGGAAAACTGAAGCTTTCTTT	CASSLGEGIRKTEAFF
NA	15	NA	TRBJ2-7	TRBV7-9	TGTGCCAGCAGCTTAGCCCCTTCGCTCACCTACGAGCAGTACTTC	CASSLAPSLTYEQYF
TRBD2	17	NA	TRBJ2-5	TRBV7-9	TGTGCCAGCAGCCCGCGGGGGGGCGGGAGGCGTTCAGAGACCCAGTACTTC	CASSPRGGGRRSETQYF
TRBD1	15	NA	TRBJ2-7	TRBV4-1	TGCGCCAGCAGCGAAGGACGACAGGGTCCGTACGAGCAGTACTTC	CASSEGRQGPYEQYF
TRBD2	15	NA	TRBJ2-1	TRBV7-9	TGTGCCAGCAGCTTAGAACTAGCGGGTACCAATGAGCAGTTCTTC	CASSLELAGTNEQFF
TRBD1	14	NA	TRBJ1-1	TRBV28	TGTGCCAGCAGTGGGTCAGGGGGCTCTCCTGAAGCTTTCTTT	CASSGSGGSPEAFF
TRBD1	15	NA	TRBJ2-3	TRBV7-2	TGTGCCAGCAGCAAGGACAGGTCTAACACAGATACGCAGTATTTT	CASSKDRSNTDTQYF
TRBD1	14	NA	TRBJ2-5	TRBV6-5	TGTGCCAGCAGTTCCCCGGGACAGGGGGGGACCCAGTACTTC	CASSSPGQGGTQYF
TRBD1	14	NA	TRBJ1-1	TRBV5-6	TGTGCCAGCAGCGCGGGACAGGCACTGACTGAAGCTTTCTTT	CASSAGQALTEAFF